The clone carrying this TCR beta chain was counted many times. The source of the sample is a study of human T cells and chemical hapten exposure. About the study: From small differences in pooled library volume came most of the variation in per-sample TCR yields.

This CDR3 is built from 13 residues. Trimming cost V 3 bases and J 1 base, with 4 bases left between them. Individual cDNA molecules had unique molecular identifiers attached to them by the library. TCRdb called the RACE reads again in MiXCR, with one record for every CDR3 protein. The sample lists approximately 84,000 distinct CDR3 sequences, approximately 8.6% occurring once. Time point specified: healthy volunteer bleed at 6 weeks. The study extracted total RNA from unfractionated whole blood. This rearrangement joins TRBV12-3 or TRBV12-4 to TRBJ1-3; no clear D. This clonotype was obtained from a male donor in good health. Some clones in this sample may be carry-over from other donors' samples. The sequencing input was whole blood. The CDR3 region has the DNA TGTGCCAGCAGTTTTGCATCTGGAAACACCATATATTTT. Translation gives CASSFASGNTIYF.